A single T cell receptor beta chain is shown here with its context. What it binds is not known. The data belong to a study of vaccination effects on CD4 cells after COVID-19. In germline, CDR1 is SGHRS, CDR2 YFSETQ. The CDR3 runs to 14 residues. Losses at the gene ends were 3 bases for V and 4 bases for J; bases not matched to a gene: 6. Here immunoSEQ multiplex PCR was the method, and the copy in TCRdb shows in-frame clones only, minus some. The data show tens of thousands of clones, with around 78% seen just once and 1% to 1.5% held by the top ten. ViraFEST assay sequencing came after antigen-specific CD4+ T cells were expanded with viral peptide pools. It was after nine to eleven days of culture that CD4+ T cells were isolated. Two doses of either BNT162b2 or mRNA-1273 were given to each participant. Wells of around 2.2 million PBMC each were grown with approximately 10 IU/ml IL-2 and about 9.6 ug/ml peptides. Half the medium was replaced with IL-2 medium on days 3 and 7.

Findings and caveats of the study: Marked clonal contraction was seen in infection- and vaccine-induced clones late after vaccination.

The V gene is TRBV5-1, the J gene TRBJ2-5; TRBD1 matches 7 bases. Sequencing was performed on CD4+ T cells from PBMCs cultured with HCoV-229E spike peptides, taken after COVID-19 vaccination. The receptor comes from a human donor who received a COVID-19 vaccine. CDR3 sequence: CASSYRGVGETQYF. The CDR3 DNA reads TGCGCCAGCAGCTACAGGGGAGTAGGAGAGACCCAGTACTTC.